This T cell receptor beta chain comes out of a study of cytomegalovirus exposure and HLA in healthy donors. Primers included in the PCR were 60 Vbeta and 13 Jbeta primers. Sequencing used immunoSEQ multiplex PCR; TCRdb keeps in-frame clones, though not all of them. The profile covers 85,000 to 100,000 clones, with roughly 67% appearing a single time and about 2.3% taken by the ten largest. Trimming cost V 4 bases and J 7 bases; bases outside gene matches: 14. The germline V gene has CDR1 SGHKS and CDR2 YYEKEE (reference sequence). This CDR3 is 16 amino acids long. Material for sequencing was PBMCs. This receptor was taken from a human donor in good health. J is TRBJ1-5 and V is TRBV5-5; TRBD1 matches at 7 bases. The CDR3 DNA reads as TGTGCCAGCAGCCCTGGGACGGCTACAGGGGTCCAGCCCCAGCATTTT. It encodes CASSPGTATGVQPQHF.